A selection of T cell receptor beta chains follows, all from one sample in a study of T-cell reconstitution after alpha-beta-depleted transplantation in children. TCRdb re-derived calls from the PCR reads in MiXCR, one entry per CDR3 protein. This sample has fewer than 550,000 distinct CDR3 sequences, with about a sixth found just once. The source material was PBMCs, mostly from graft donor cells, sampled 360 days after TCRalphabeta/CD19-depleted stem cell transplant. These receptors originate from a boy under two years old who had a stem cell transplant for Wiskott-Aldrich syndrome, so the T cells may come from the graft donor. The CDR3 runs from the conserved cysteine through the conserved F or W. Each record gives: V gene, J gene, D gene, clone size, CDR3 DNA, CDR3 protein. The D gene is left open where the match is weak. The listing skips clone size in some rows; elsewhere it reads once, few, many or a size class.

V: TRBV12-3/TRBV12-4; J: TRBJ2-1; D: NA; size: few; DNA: TGTGCCAGCCACTTCGGCAGGAGCTCCTACAATGAGCAGTTCTTC; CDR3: CASHFGRSSYNEQFF
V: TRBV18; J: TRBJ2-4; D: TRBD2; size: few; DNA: TGTGCCAGCTCACCGGGACTAGCGTTTAGAATAGCCAAAAACATTCAGTACTTC; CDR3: CASSPGLAFRIAKNIQYF
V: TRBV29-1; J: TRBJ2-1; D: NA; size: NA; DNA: TGCAGCGTTGTTGGGGGCTTAATTGTCAATGAGCAGTTCTTC; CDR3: CSVVGGLIVNEQFF
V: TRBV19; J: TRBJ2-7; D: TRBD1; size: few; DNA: TGTGCCAGTAGTACCGCCGGGACAGGGGCCCACGAGCAGTACTTC; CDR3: CASSTAGTGAHEQYF
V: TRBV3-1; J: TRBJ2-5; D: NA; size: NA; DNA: TGTGCCAGCAGCCAAGATTGGATACAAGAGACCCAGTACTTC; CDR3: CASSQDWIQETQYF
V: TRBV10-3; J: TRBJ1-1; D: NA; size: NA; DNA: TGTGCCATCAGTTGGACAGATAGGATCACTGAAGCTTTCTTT; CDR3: CAISWTDRITEAFF
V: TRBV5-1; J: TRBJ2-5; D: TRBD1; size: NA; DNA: TGCGCCAGCAGCGGCCGACAGGGGGACCCTTTCCAAGAGACCCAGTGCTTC; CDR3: CASSGRQGDPFQETQCF
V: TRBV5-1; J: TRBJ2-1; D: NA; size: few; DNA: TGCGCCAGCAGCGTGGGCCACGGGATCTACAATGAGCAGTTCTTC; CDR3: CASSVGHGIYNEQFF
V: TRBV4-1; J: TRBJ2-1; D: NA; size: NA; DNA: TGCGCCAGCAGCCAAGAACGGGCTGGCAATGAGCAGTTCTTC; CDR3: CASSQERAGNEQFF
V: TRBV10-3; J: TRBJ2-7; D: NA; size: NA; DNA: TGTGCCATCAGTGACCAGGGACGGGCCTACGAGCAGTACTTC; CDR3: CAISDQGRAYEQYF